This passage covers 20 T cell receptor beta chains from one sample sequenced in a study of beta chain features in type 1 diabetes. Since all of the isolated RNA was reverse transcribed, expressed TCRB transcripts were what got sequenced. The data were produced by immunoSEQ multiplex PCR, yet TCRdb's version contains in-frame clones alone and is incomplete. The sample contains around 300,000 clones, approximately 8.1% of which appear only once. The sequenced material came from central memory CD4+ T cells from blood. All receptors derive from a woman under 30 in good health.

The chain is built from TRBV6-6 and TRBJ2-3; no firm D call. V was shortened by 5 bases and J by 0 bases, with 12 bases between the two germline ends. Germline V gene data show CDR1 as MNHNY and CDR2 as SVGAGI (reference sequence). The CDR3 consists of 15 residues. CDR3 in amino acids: CASSRKVASTDTQYF. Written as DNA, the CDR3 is TGTGCCAGCAGTCGTAAGGTCGCAAGCACAGATACGCAGTATTTT.

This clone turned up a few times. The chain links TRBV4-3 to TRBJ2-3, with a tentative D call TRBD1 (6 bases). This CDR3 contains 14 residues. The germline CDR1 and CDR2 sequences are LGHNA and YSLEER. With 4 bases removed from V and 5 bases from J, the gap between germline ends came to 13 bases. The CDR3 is CASSRYRDGDTQYF. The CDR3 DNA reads TGCGCCAGCAGCCGGTACAGGGACGGAGATACGCAGTATTTT.

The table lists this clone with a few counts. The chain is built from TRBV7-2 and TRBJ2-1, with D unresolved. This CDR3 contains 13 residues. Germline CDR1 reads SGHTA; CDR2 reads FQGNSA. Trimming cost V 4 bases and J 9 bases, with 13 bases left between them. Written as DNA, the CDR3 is TGTGCCAGCAGCTGGGGATTTGGAAGTGAGCAGTTCTTC. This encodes CASSWGFGSEQFF.

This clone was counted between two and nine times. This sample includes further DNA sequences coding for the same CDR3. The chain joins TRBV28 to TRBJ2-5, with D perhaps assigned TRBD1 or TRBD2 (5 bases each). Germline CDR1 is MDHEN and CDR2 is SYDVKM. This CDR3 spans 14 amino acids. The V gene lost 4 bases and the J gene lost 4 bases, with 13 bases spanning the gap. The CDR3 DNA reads TGTGCCAGCAGTTCCCCTGGGGGTGGAGAGACCCAGTACTTC. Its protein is CASSSPGGGETQYF.

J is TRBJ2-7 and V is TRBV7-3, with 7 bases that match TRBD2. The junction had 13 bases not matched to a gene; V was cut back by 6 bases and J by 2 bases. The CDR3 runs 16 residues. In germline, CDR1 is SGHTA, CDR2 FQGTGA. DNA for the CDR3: TGTGCCAGCAGTTTTAGTGGGGGACTACAGACCTACGAGCAGTACGTC. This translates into CASSFSGGLQTYEQYV.

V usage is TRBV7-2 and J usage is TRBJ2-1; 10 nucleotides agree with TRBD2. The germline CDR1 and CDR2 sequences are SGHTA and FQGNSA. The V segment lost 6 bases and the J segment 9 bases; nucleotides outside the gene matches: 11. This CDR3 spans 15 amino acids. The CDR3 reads CASSTRPSGGGEQFF. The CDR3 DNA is TGTGCCAGCAGTACCCGGCCTAGCGGGGGTGGTGAGCAGTTCTTC.

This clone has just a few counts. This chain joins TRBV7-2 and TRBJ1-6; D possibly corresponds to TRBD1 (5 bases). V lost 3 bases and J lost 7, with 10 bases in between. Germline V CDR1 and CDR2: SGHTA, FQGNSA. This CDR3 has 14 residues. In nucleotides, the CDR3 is TGTGCCAGCAGCTTCCGGGACGCCAATTCACCCCTCCACTTT. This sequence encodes CASSFRDANSPLHF. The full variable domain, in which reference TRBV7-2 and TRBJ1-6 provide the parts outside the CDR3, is GAGVSQSPSNKVTEKGKDVELRCDPISGHTALYWYRQSLGQGLEFLIYFQGNSAPDKSGLPSDRFSAERTGGSVSTLTIQRTQQEDSAVYLCASSFRDANSPLHFGNGTRLTVT.

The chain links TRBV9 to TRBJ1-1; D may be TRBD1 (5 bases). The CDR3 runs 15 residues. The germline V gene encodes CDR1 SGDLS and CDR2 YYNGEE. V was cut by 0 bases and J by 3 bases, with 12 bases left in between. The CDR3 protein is CASSVDEGSYTEAFF. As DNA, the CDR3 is TGTGCCAGCAGCGTAGATGAGGGGTCCTACACTGAAGCTTTCTTT. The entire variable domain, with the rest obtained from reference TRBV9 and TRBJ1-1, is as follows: DSGVTQTPKHLITATGQRVTLRCSPRSGDLSVYWYQQSLDQGLQFLIQYYNGEERAKGNILERFSAQQFPDLHSELNLSSLELGDSALYFCASSVDEGSYTEAFFGQGTRLTVV.

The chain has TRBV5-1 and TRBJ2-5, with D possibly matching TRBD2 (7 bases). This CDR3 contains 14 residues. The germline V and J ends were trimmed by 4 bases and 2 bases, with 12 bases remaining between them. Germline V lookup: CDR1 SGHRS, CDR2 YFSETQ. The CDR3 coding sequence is TGCGCCAGCAGCCGAGGGAGGGGGCAAGAGACCCAGTACTTC. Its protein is CASSRGRGQETQYF.

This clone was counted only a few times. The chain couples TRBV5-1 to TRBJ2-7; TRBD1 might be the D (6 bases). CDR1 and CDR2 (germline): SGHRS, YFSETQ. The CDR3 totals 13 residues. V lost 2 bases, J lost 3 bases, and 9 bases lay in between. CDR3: CASSFLTGYEQYV. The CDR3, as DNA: TGCGCCAGCAGCTTCCTGACAGGCTACGAGCAGTACGTC.

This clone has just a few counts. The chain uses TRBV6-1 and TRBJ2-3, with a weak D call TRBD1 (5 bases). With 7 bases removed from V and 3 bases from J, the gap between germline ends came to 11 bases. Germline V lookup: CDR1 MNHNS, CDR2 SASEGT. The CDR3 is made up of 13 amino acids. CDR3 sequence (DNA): TGTGCCAGCAATTACCAGGGAACAGATACGCAGTATTTT. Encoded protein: CASNYQGTDTQYF.

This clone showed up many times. The CDR3 nucleotides are TGTGCCAGCAGCGATGTGTTCAATGAGCAGTTCTTC. It encodes CASSDVFNEQFF. The chain employs TRBV7-2 and TRBJ2-1; D gene unclear. The CDR3 covers 12 residues. Germline V gene data show CDR1 as SGHTA and CDR2 as FQGNSA. The V gene lost 5 bases and the J gene lost 6 bases, with 8 bases spanning the gap. Complete variable domain (other parts from reference TRBV7-2 and TRBJ2-1): GAGVSQSPSNKVTEKGKDVELRCDPISGHTALYWYRQSLGQGLEFLIYFQGNSAPDKSGLPSDRFSAERTGGSVSTLTIQRTQQEDSAVYLCASSDVFNEQFFGPGTRLTVL.

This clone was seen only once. For the CDR3, the DNA is TGTGCCAGCAGCCACAACGCAGCGCAGTCTGATTCACCCCTCCACTTT. Amino acids: CASSHNAAQSDSPLHF. The rearrangement joins TRBV4-2 to TRBJ1-6, with D unclear. The CDR3 runs 16 residues. Trimming removed 3 bases at V and 8 bases at J, with 17 bases between. Germline values: CDR1 LGHNA, CDR2 YNFKEQ.

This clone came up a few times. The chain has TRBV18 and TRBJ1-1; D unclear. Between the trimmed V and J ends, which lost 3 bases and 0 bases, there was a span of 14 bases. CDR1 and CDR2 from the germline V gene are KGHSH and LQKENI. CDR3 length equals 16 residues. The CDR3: CASSPVRHSLNTEAFF. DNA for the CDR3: TGTGCCAGCTCACCTGTCCGACACAGCTTGAACACTGAAGCTTTCTTT.

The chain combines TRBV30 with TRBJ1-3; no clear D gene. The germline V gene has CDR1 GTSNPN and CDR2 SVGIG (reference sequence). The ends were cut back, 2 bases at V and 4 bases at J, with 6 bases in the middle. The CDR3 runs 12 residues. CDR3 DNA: TGTGCCTGGAGTATAAGGGGAAACACCATATATTTT. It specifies CAWSIRGNTIYF.

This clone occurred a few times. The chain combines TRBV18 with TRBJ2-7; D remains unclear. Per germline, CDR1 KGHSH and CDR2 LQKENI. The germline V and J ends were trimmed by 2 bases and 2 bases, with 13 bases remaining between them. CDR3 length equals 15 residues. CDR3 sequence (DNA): TGTGCCAGCTCACCAGATAGTGCCAGAGCCTACGAGCAGTACGTC. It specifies CASSPDSARAYEQYV.

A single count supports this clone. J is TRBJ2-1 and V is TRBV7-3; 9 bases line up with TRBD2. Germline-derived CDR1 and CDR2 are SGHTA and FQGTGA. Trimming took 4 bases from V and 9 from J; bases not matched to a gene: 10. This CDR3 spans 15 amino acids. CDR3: CASSYRTSDGGEQFF. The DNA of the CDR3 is TGTGCCAGCAGCTACAGGACTAGCGATGGCGGTGAGCAGTTCTTC. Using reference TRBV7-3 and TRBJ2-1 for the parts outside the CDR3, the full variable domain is GAGVSQTPSNKVTEKGKYVELRCDPISGHTALYWYRQSLGQGPEFLIYFQGTGAADDSGLPNDRFFAVRPEGSVSTLKIQRTERGDSAVYLCASSYRTSDGGEQFFGPGTRLTVL.

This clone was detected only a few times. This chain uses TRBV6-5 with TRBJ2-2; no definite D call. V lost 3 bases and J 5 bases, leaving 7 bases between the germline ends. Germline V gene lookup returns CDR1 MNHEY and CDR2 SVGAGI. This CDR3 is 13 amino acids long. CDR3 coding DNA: TGTGCCAGCAGTTATTTGGGTACCGGGGAGCTGTTTTTT. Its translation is CASSYLGTGELFF.

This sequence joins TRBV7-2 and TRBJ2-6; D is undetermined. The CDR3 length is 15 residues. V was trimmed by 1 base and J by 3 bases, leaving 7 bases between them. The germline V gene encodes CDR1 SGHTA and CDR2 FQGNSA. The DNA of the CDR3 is TGTGCCAGCAGCTTAGACAGCAGTGGGGCCAACGTCCTGACTTTC. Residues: CASSLDSSGANVLTF.

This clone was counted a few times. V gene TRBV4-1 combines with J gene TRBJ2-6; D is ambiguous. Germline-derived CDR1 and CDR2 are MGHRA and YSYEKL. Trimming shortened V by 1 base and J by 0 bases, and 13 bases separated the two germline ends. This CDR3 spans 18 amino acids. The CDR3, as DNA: TGCGCCAGCAGCCAAGTAGCAGGTACCAGCTCTGGGGCCAACGTCCTGACTTTC. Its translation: CASSQVAGTSSGANVLTF.